The rows below give T cell receptor beta chains drawn from one sample of a study of control samples from healthy donors and cancer patients. Method: immunoSEQ multiplex PCR; TCRdb's copy keeps in-frame clones and lacks some. This sample has 170,000 or so clones, with 91% found just once. Specimen: blood. The receptors derive from a woman aged 40 to 50 in good health. Each CDR3 is given with its conserved first and last residue. D genes are given only for firm matches. Some rows mark clone size as missing; the rest say once, few, many or name a class of expanded clone.

TRBV3-1/TRBV3-2	TRBD1	once	TRBJ1-6	TGTGCCAGCAGCCGACTGACAGGGGGAACTTCACCCCTCCACTTT	CASSRLTGGTSPLHF
TRBV9	.	.	TRBJ1-6	TGTGCCAGCAGCGTTGAGACACTTCCCCCCTATAATTCACCCCTCCACTTT	CASSVETLPPYNSPLHF
TRBV12-2	.	.	TRBJ2-7	TGTGCAAGTCGCCCGAACCCGGGTCCAGGGAACGAGCAGTACTTC	CASRPNPGPGNEQYF
TRBV27	.	once	TRBJ2-7	TGTGCCAGCAGCTTTGGGACCTCCTACGAGCAGTACTTC	CASSFGTSYEQYF
TRBV24-1	.	once	TRBJ2-3	TGTGCCACCAGTACATCTTCGGGTACGCAGTATTTT	CATSTSSGTQYF
TRBV11-2	.	few	TRBJ1-1	TGTGCCAGCAGCATCTTAACAGGGAACACTGAAGCTTTCTTT	CASSILTGNTEAFF
TRBV7-9	TRBD2	.	TRBJ2-1	TGTGCCAGCAGCCCAAAGGGAATAGCGGGGGTGTATGAGCAGTTCTTC	CASSPKGIAGVYEQFF
TRBV10-2	.	.	TRBJ1-2	TGCGCCAGCAGTGACCAACGGTTGACAATCTATGGCTACACCTTC	CASSDQRLTIYGYTF
TRBV7-2	.	many	TRBJ1-2	TGTGCCAGCAGCTTTTCGAGCGGGCCAATCTATGGCTACACCTTC	CASSFSSGPIYGYTF
TRBV10-3	TRBD2	.	TRBJ2-3	TGTGCCACCCTACCTAGCGGGGGGGCAGATACGCAGTATTTT	CATLPSGGADTQYF
TRBV5-6	.	.	TRBJ2-7	TGTGCCAGCAGCCAATACTTCAGGGGCCCCTCCTACGAGCAGTACTTC	CASSQYFRGPSYEQYF
TRBV29-1	TRBD1	.	TRBJ1-4	TGCAGCGTTTGGACAGGGGGTGAAAAACTGTTTTTT	CSVWTGGEKLFF
TRBV5-1	.	.	TRBJ1-4	TGCGCCAGCTCCGACGGAGGGGCCGGATGGGGTGAAAAACTGTTTTTT	CASSDGGAGWGEKLFF
TRBV29-1	TRBD1	.	TRBJ1-2	TGCAGCGTTGCCGACAGGGACTATGGCTACACCTTC	CSVADRDYGYTF
TRBV2	.	.	TRBJ2-2	TGTGCCAGCAGTGAGGGCAGGATCACCGGGGAGCTGTTTTTT	CASSEGRITGELFF
TRBV18	TRBD1	.	TRBJ2-4	TGTGCCAGCTCACCGCCGCAGGGACAGCACTACTTC	CASSPPQGQHYF
TRBV18	TRBD1	.	TRBJ2-3	TGTGCCAGCTCACCACTCCCGGGGACAGGGTTAGATACGCAGTATTTT	CASSPLPGTGLDTQYF
TRBV27	.	.	TRBJ1-2	TGTGCCAGCAGTTTATCGGGGGGGGGCTATGGCTACACCTTC	CASSLSGGGYGYTF
TRBV6-1	.	.	TRBJ1-1	TGTGCCAGCAGTGAAGTGTGGGGGGTGACTGAAGCTTTCTTT	CASSEVWGVTEAFF
TRBV21-1	.	.	TRBJ1-6	TGTGCCAGCAGCAGCTTGGCCCCTCTTTCTTTTCGCCGGGACATGGGTAATTCACCCCTCCACTTT	CASSSLAPLSFRRDMGNSPLHF
TRBV29-1	.	.	TRBJ1-2	TGCAGCGTTGACTTATATGGCTACACCTTC	CSVDLYGYTF
TRBV7-9	.	.	TRBJ1-1	TGTGCCAGCAGCTTACCAGGGGCCCCTGAAGCTTTCTTT	CASSLPGAPEAFF
TRBV28	.	.	TRBJ1-6	TGTGCCAGCAGTGTAACAGGGCATGATAATTCACCCCTCCACTTT	CASSVTGHDNSPLHF
TRBV20-1	.	.	TRBJ2-7	TGCAGTGCCCCAACCTACGAGCAGTACTTC	CSAPTYEQYF
TRBV11-2	TRBD1	.	TRBJ2-7	TGTGCCAGCAGCCCCCTCGGACAGGGGGCAACCTACGAGCAGTACTTC	CASSPLGQGATYEQYF
TRBV27	.	.	TRBJ2-7	TGTGCCAGCAGTTGGGGCGGAGTCTACGAGCAGTACTTC	CASSWGGVYEQYF
TRBV28	.	.	TRBJ2-3	TGTGCCAGCAGTTTGGGGCAGGTTTATACGCAGTATTTT	CASSLGQVYTQYF
TRBV5-6	.	.	TRBJ1-2	TGTGCCAGCAGCTTCTCTGGAGCTAACTATGGCTACACCTTC	CASSFSGANYGYTF
TRBV2	TRBD2	.	TRBJ2-7	TGTGCCAGCAGTGGCGAGGGACTAACGGCCTACGAGCAGTACTTC	CASSGEGLTAYEQYF
TRBV5-1	.	.	TRBJ1-4	TGCGCCAGCAGCTGGGGGCAGGGCGCCGAAAAACTGTTTTTT	CASSWGQGAEKLFF
TRBV6-6	.	.	TRBJ1-4	TGTGCCAGCAGTCCCTCGGGGGCCTGGGGGGAAAAACTGTTTTTT	CASSPSGAWGEKLFF
TRBV5-6	.	once	TRBJ2-7	TGTGCCAGCAGCTCCAATTGGGGGTCCGTCTACGAGCAGTACTTC	CASSSNWGSVYEQYF
TRBV11-2	TRBD1	.	TRBJ1-5	TGTGCCAGCAGCTTACAAGGACAGGGGGTATACTATAGCAATCAGCCCCAGCATTTT	CASSLQGQGVYYSNQPQHF
TRBV19	.	once	TRBJ1-6	TGTGCCAGTAGTCCCTGGGATTATGGGGATAATTCACCCCTCCACTTT	CASSPWDYGDNSPLHF
TRBV6-5	.	once	TRBJ1-4	TGTGCCAGCAGTTATACGACCGGGCGTGAAAAACTGTTTTTT	CASSYTTGREKLFF
TRBV4-1	TRBD2	.	TRBJ2-7	TGCGCCAGCAGCCTAGAACGCGGGGGGGTCTACGAGCAGTACTTC	CASSLERGGVYEQYF
TRBV7-2	.	.	TRBJ2-3	TGTGCCAGCAGCTTAGGAAGGTACACAGATACGCAGTATTTT	CASSLGRYTDTQYF
TRBV2	TRBD1	.	TRBJ1-1	TGTGCCAGCAGTTACTTAACAGGGGGCACTGAAGCTTTCTTT	CASSYLTGGTEAFF
TRBV5-1	.	.	TRBJ1-4	TGCGCCAGCAGCCTCGACAGTACTAATGAAAAACTGTTTTTT	CASSLDSTNEKLFF
TRBV15	TRBD1	.	TRBJ1-6	TGTGCCACCAGCAAGAGGACAGGGAATAATTCACCCCTCCACTTT	CATSKRTGNNSPLHF
TRBV5-6	.	once	TRBJ1-2	TGTGCCAGCAGCTTCTTGGGAGGCGGCTATGGCTACACCTTC	CASSFLGGGYGYTF
TRBV7-9	.	.	TRBJ1-1	TGTGCCAGCAGCTTGGGACAGAACACTGAAGCTTTCTTT	CASSLGQNTEAFF
TRBV7-9	.	.	TRBJ1-1	TGTGCCAGCAGCTTACCGGAGTCCGAAGCTTTCTTT	CASSLPESEAFF
TRBV18	.	.	TRBJ2-7	TGTGCCAGCTCACTACTTCAGGGTCCCCTCTACGAGCAGTACTTC	CASSLLQGPLYEQYF
TRBV3-1/TRBV3-2	.	.	TRBJ1-5	TGTGCCAGCAGCCAAGGTGTCGGGGGACCTCAGCCCCAGCATTTT	CASSQGVGGPQPQHF
TRBV5-4	.	.	TRBJ2-1	TGTGCCAGCAGCTCCCCCCGGGACATTGTCTACAATGAGCAGTTCTTC	CASSSPRDIVYNEQFF
TRBV19	.	.	TRBJ2-1	TGTGCCAGTAGTCGACAGTCCTCCTACAATGAGCAGTTCTTC	CASSRQSSYNEQFF
TRBV7-8	.	.	TRBJ2-5	TGTGCCAGCAGCTACGTCTCGGGGCCGCAAGAGACCCAGTACTTC	CASSYVSGPQETQYF